This T cell receptor beta chain was captured by sequencing in a study of T cell changes during pregnancy in multiple sclerosis. Produced via immunoSEQ multiplex PCR; TCRdb's table is partial and in-frame only. The data contain about 31,000 clones, just over 90% of them singletons. This CDR3 is 17 amino acids long. V lost 6 bases, J lost 2 bases, and 13 bases stayed unmatched. Germline assignment: CDR1 MDHEN and CDR2 SYDVKM. The chain combines TRBV28 with TRBJ2-3; 8 nucleotides line up with TRBD1. Sample: CD8+ T cells from peripheral blood mononuclear cells, taken in the second trimester of pregnancy. This TCR was recovered from a female donor with multiple sclerosis, enrolled in a pregnancy study. The CDR3 coding sequence is TGTGCCAGCAGCCTCCTCCCCGGGGGACAGGACACAGATACGCAGTATTTT. This codes for CASSLLPGGQDTDTQYF.